The rows below give T cell receptor beta chains drawn from one sample of a study of blood T cell repertoires in COVID-19. The assay was immunoSEQ multiplex PCR, and TCRdb's table has in-frame clones only and misses some. The sample includes about 32,000 clones, around nine tenths of them seen just once. Sequencing was done on a sample of peripheral blood. These receptors all come from a woman in her sixties or seventies with active COVID-19. CDR3s leave out the opening cysteine and the closing phenylalanine or tryptophan. The D gene is left open where the match is weak.

V gene | D gene | CDR3 protein
TRBV18 | TRBD1 | ASSRSRDSYEQY
TRBV18 | NA | ASSPRQEDGYT
TRBV6-5 | TRBD1 | ASINRGTTNEKLF
TRBV29-1 | TRBD1 | SVDGTAYNEQF
TRBV10-1 | NA | ASSGGGTQY
TRBV10-3 | NA | ASAQVNYGYT
TRBV10-3 | NA | AISDREKLF
TRBV28 | NA | ASSLRRGYSNQPQH
TRBV19 | TRBD2 | ASSTQRGTNTDTQY
TRBV19 | NA | ASSVDRNTEAF
TRBV28 | TRBD1 | ASSLPGQVNTEAF
TRBV11-2 | NA | ASSLDGRTVTEAF
TRBV6-2/TRBV6-3 | NA | ASSDPNRGRDTQY
TRBV2 | NA | ASSPGLPQETQY
TRBV27 | TRBD1 | ASSFQAGGQNYGYT
TRBV1 | NA | TSSQLRGTGGETQY
TRBV5-1 | TRBD1 | ASSKTGTGSSPLH
TRBV7-2 | TRBD1 | ASSLAGGTGGEKLF
TRBV9 | TRBD1 | ASSLIAQGVSGELF
TRBV5-1 | TRBD2 | ASSQGRAGGDEQY
TRBV30 | TRBD1 | AWSVQGDSPLH
TRBV25-1 | NA | ASSEGLNEQY
TRBV13 | TRBD1 | ASSMNPGQGRSTDTQY
TRBV28 | NA | ASSGGLTNSYT
TRBV19 | TRBD2 | ASSSRLAGGTDTQY
TRBV11-2 | NA | ASSLQGVSPLH
TRBV7-8 | TRBD2 | ASSLRTSGYNEQF
TRBV28 | TRBD2 | ASSLWGGPTSGGAPGTGELF
TRBV3-1/TRBV3-2 | TRBD1 | ASSQGTGLNTEAF
TRBV28 | TRBD1 | ASSPADRGGSPLH
TRBV3-1/TRBV3-2 | TRBD2 | ASGGGGAEQY